One and the same sample provided the 15 T cell receptor beta chains below, sequenced in a study of blood T cell repertoires in COVID-19. Generated by immunoSEQ multiplex PCR, the TCRdb table keeps only in-frame clones and is missing some. The top ten hold around 10% of the sample, which has about 290,000 clones, around nine tenths seen once. Input material: peripheral blood. These receptors all stem from a woman younger than 45 with COVID-19, enrolled during active disease.

The chain recombines TRBV3-1 (or the pseudogene TRBV3-2) with TRBJ1-6; TRBD1 aligns across 7 bases. Germline CDR1 is LGHDT and CDR2 is YNNKEL (reference sequence). The V segment lost 3 bases and the J segment 5 bases; nucleotides outside the gene matches: 7. The CDR3 covers 16 residues. The CDR3 loop reads CASSQIPGTDNSPLHF. The CDR3 nucleotides are TGTGCCAGCAGCCAGATACCCGGGACAGATAATTCACCCCTCCACTTT.

V and J are TRBV6-5 and TRBJ1-2, with TRBD1 matching 7 bases. The V gene end was trimmed by 6 bases and the J gene end by 6 bases; junction bases not matched to a gene: 10. CDR3 length: 14 residues. CDR1 and CDR2 from the germline V gene are MNHEY and SVGAGI. The CDR3 spells CASSSDGTVNGYTF. The CDR3 nucleotides are TGTGCCAGCAGCTCAGACGGGACAGTCAATGGCTACACCTTC.

V is TRBV14 and J is TRBJ2-3; 10 nucleotides line up with TRBD1. The germline CDR1 and CDR2 sequences are SGHDN and FVKESK. The CDR3 is 14 amino acids. Trimming removed 3 bases from V and 5 bases from J; junction bases left unmatched: 2. The chain's CDR3 is CASSQGQGLDTQYF. The CDR3 DNA reads TGTGCCAGCAGCCAGGGACAGGGGTTAGATACGCAGTATTTT.

This clone has only one observation. The V call is TRBV30, the J call TRBJ2-1; 13 bases agree with TRBD2. Germline loops: CDR1 GTSNPN, CDR2 SVGIG (reference sequence). This CDR3 is 16 amino acids long. Trimming at V came to 4 bases and at J to 4 bases, leaving 7 bases not matched to a gene. The CDR3 bases are TGTGCCTGGAAACTAGCGGGGGGGCCGGAGTACAATGAGCAGTTCTTC. Its translation: CAWKLAGGPEYNEQFF.

In this sample, this clone turned up once. This chain links TRBV5-4 with TRBJ1-1; TRBD1 might be the D (6 bases). The CDR3 covers 14 residues. The V end was cut by 3 bases, the J end by 5 bases, with 14 bases between. In germline, CDR1 is SGHNT, CDR2 YYREEE (reference sequence). CDR3 sequence: CASSSKGGGTEAFF. CDR3 DNA sequence: TGTGCCAGCAGCTCAAAGGGAGGGGGGACTGAAGCTTTCTTT.

The V call is TRBV5-1, the J call TRBJ2-7; the D gene is possibly TRBD1 (5 bases). Trimming shortened V by 4 bases and J by 3 bases, and 14 bases separated the two germline ends. Germline lookup yields CDR1 SGHRS and CDR2 YFSETQ. The CDR3 is made up of 14 amino acids. The CDR3 region is CASSVQGSNYEQYF. Written as DNA, the CDR3 is TGCGCCAGCAGCGTGCAGGGATCTAACTACGAGCAGTACTTC. The whole variable domain, remainder taken from reference TRBV5-1 and TRBJ2-7, is KAGVTQTPRYLIKTRGQQVTLSCSPISGHRSVSWYQQTPGQGLQFLFEYFSETQRNKGNFPGRFSGRQFSNSRSEMNVSTLELGDSALYLCASSVQGSNYEQYFGPGTRLTVT.

The rearrangement links TRBV5-4 to TRBJ1-2, with 9 bases lining up with TRBD1. The germline CDR1 and CDR2 sequences are SGHNT and YYREEE (reference sequence). The CDR3 is 15 amino acids. Germline trimming cut 4 bases from V and 6 bases from J; bases unmatched to any gene: 10. This CDR3 reads CASSRTGQGQHGYTF. The CDR3 DNA is TGTGCCAGCAGCCGGACGGGACAGGGACAACATGGCTACACCTTC.

The chain is built from TRBV5-1 and TRBJ1-1; D perhaps matches TRBD1 (6 bases). CDR1 and CDR2 (germline): SGHRS, YFSETQ. This CDR3 region has 14 residues. V lost 4 bases, J lost 5 bases, and 15 bases lay in between. CDR3 coding DNA: TGCGCCAGCAGCCTAAGTACAGGGAGTACTGAAGCTTTCTTT. Residues: CASSLSTGSTEAFF.

On this clone itself: The sample contains more than one DNA sequence encoding this CDR3. This chain links TRBV29-1 with TRBJ1-1; no clear D gene. This CDR3 region has 12 residues. Trimming pared 6 bases from V and 0 bases from J, leaving 8 bases between. The germline CDR1 and CDR2 sequences are SQVTM and ANQGSEA. The CDR3 loop reads CSVGRVNTEAFF. The CDR3 nucleotides are TGCAGCGTCGGTCGGGTGAACACTGAAGCTTTCTTT.

The genes are TRBV4-1 and TRBJ1-5; D gene ambiguous. This CDR3 has 12 amino acids. CDR1 is MGHRA and CDR2 is YSYEKL in the germline V gene. Trimming removed 5 bases from V and 11 bases from J, with 13 bases in between. This CDR3 is CASSGAVGTQHF. CDR3 nucleotide sequence: TGCGCCAGCAGCGGCGCTGTCGGGACCCAGCATTTT.

The chain uses TRBV2 and TRBJ2-7; possible D gene TRBD1, 5 bases. CDR1 and CDR2 (germline): SNHLY, FYNNEI. With 6 bases removed from V and 5 bases from J, the gap between germline ends came to 23 bases. The CDR3 consists of 16 residues. Here the CDR3 reads CASRLRMGRDGDEQYF. The CDR3 DNA is TGTGCCAGCAGGCTGAGAATGGGCAGGGATGGAGACGAGCAGTACTTC.

V usage is TRBV6-6 and J usage is TRBJ1-1; D ambiguous. Trimming took off 2 bases at V and 1 base at J, with 5 bases between the two ends. Germline values: CDR1 MNHNY, CDR2 SVGAGI (reference sequence). The CDR3 length is 13 residues. The CDR3 region is CASSYPGNTEAFF. The CDR3 nucleotides read TGTGCCAGCAGTTACCCAGGGAACACTGAAGCTTTCTTT.

This chain joins TRBV5-4 and TRBJ1-2; tentative D call: TRBD1 (6 bases). The CDR3 sequence is 13 residues long. The germline CDR1 and CDR2 sequences are SGHNT and YYREEE (reference sequence). V lost 4 bases and J lost 10, with 17 bases in between. The CDR3 DNA reads as TGTGCCAGCAGCCCGGACAGCTTATCCTCCTACACCTTC. Amino acid sequence: CASSPDSLSSYTF.

The chain recombines TRBV15 with TRBJ1-1, with a weak D call TRBD1 (5 bases). Germline V gene lookup returns CDR1 LNHNV and CDR2 YYDKDF (reference sequence). The CDR3 runs 13 residues. Trimming took 2 bases from V and 4 from J, leaving 8 bases between them. The CDR3 DNA reads TGTGCCACCAGCAGACAGGGTATCACTGAAGCTTTCTTT. This codes for CATSRQGITEAFF.

V usage is TRBV11-2 and J usage is TRBJ1-1; possible D gene TRBD1, 6 bases. Germline V gene lookup returns CDR1 SGHAT and CDR2 FQNNGV. Trimming stripped 3 bases from V and 4 bases from J, with 6 bases between. This CDR3 contains 12 residues. This CDR3 is CASSFRGTEAFF. The CDR3 nucleotides are TGTGCCAGCAGCTTCAGGGGCACTGAAGCTTTCTTT.